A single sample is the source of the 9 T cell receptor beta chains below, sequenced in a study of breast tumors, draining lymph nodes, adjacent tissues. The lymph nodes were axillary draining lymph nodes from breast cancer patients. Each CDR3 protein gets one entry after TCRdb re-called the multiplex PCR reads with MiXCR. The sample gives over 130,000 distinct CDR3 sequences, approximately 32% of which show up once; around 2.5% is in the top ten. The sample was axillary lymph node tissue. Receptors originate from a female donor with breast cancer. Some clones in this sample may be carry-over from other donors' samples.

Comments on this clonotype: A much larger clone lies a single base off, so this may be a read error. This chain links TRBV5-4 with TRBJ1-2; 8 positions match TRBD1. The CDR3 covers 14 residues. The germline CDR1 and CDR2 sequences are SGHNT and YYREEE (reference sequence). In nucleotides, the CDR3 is TGTACCAGCAGCCTAGAGGACAGGGAGTACGGCTACACCTTC. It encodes CTSSLEDREYGYTF. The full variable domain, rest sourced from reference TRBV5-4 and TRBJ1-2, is ETGVTQSPTHLIKTRGQQVTLRCSSQSGHNTVSWYQQALGQGPQFIFQYYREEENGRGNFPPRFSGLQFPNYSSELNVNALELDDSALYLCTSSLEDREYGYTFGSGTRLTVV.

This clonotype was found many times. The CDR3 is CASSLDRTSGSQETQYF. DNA for the CDR3: TGTGCCAGCAGCTTGGACCGGACTAGCGGGAGCCAAGAGACCCAGTACTTC. V is TRBV5-4 and J is TRBJ2-5; 13 nucleotides agree with TRBD2. The CDR3 length is 17 residues. V gave up 0 bases and J gave up 1 base; unmatched junction bases: 3. Germline CDR1 SGHNT, CDR2 YYREEE (reference sequence).

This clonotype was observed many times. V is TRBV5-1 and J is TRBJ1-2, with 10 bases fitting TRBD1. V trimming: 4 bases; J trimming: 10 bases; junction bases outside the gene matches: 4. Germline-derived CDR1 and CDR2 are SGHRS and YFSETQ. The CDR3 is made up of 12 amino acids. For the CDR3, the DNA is TGCGCCAGCAGCATCGGGACAGGGGCCTACACCTTC. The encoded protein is CASSIGTGAYTF.

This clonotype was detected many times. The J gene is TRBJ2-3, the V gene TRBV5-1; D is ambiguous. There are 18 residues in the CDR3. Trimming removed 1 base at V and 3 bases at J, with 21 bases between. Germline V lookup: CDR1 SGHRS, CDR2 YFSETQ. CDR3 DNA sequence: TGCGCCAGCAGCTTGAGCCCGCTGGCGAGGTCCGGGACAGATACGCAGTATTTT. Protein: CASSLSPLARSGTDTQYF.

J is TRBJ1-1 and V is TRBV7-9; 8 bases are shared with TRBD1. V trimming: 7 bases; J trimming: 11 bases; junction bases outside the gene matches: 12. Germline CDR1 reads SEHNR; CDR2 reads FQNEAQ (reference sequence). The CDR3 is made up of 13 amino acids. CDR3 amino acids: CASNPGQGGSAFF. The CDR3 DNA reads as TGTGCCAGCAACCCAGGACAGGGCGGCTCTGCTTTCTTT.

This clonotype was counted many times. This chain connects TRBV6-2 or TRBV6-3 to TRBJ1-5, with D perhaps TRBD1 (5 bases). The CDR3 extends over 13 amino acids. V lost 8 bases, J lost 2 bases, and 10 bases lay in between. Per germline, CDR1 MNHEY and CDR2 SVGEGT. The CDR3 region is CASGKGGNQPQHF. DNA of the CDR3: TGTGCCAGCGGCAAAGGGGGCAATCAGCCCCAGCATTTT.

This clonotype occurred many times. CDR3 nucleotide sequence: TGTGCCACCATGGAGGGGGTAAACACCGGGGAGCTGTTTTTT. It codes for CATMEGVNTGELFF. The J gene is TRBJ2-2, the V gene TRBV15; D possibly matches TRBD1 or TRBD2 (6 bases each). Germline V gene sequence: CDR1 LNHNV, CDR2 YYDKDF (reference sequence). The CDR3 has 14 residues. V was shortened by 7 bases and J by 2 bases, with 11 bases between the two germline ends.

The CDR3: CASSVQASNTEAFF. The CDR3 region has the DNA TGTGCCAGCAGTGTACAGGCCTCGAACACTGAAGCTTTCTTT. This chain connects TRBV2 to TRBJ1-1; tentative D call: TRBD1 (5 bases). CDR1 and CDR2 from the germline V gene are SNHLY and FYNNEI. The CDR3 loop spans 14 amino acids. V was pared by 4 bases and J by 1 base, with 10 bases between. The full variable domain, rest sourced from reference TRBV2 and TRBJ1-1, is EPEVTQTPSHQVTQMGQEVILRCVPISNHLYFYWYRQILGQKVEFLVSFYNNEISEKSEIFDDQFSVERPDGSNFTLKIRSTKLEDSAMYFCASSVQASNTEAFFGQGTRLTVV.

The CDR3 nucleotides are TGTGCCACCAGTGATTGGGTGAACGGGGAGCTGTTTTTT. Protein product: CATSDWVNGELFF. The rearrangement links TRBV24-1 to TRBJ2-2; D call uncertain. The V end lost 2 bases, the J end lost 7 bases, and 7 bases lay between the germline ends. The CDR3 loop spans 13 amino acids. CDR1 is KGHDR, CDR2 SFDVKD, per germline.